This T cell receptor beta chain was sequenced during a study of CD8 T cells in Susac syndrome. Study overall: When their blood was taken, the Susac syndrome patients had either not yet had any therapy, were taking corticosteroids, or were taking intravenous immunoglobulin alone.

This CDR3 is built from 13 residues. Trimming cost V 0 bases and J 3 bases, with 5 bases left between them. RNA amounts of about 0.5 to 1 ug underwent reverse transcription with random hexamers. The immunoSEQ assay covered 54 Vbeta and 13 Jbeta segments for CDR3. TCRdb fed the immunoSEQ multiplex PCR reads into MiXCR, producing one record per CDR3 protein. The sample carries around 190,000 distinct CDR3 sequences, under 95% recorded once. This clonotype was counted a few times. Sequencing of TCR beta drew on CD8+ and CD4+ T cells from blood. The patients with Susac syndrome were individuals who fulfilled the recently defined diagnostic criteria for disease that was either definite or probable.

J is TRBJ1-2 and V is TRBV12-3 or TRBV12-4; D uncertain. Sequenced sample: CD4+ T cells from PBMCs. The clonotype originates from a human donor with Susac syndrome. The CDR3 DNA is TGTGCCAGCAGTTTAGCGCAGGACTATGGCTACACCTTC. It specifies CASSLAQDYGYTF.